This passage covers 20 T cell receptor beta chains from one sample sequenced in a study of HIV-infected children after antiretroviral therapy interruption. The TCR library was built from RNA with a 3' RACE protocol and unique molecular identifiers. MiXCR, run by TCRdb on the 3' RACE reads, gives a single entry per CDR3 protein. The repertoire holds 40,000 to 50,000 distinct CDR3 sequences, with around 4.5% as singletons. Treatment defined: PENTA 11 planned treatment interruption arm or continuous ART arm. The sample consisted of CD45RA+ CD4+ T cells from PBMCs, pooled from several time points, taken from a donor given antiretroviral therapy, either interrupted or continuous. Noted subset: naive CD4+ CD45RA+ CD45RO- T cells. The receptors here all came from a pool of human donors with HIV.

This clonotype was detected many times. The V gene is TRBV12-3 or TRBV12-4, the J gene TRBJ1-1; D is undetermined. The CDR3 is made up of 13 amino acids. Trimming removed 4 bases at V and 6 bases at J, with 12 bases between. The DNA for the CDR3 is TGTGCCAGCAGTTCCCTGGGAGGGCCTGAAGCTTTCTTT. It encodes CASSSLGGPEAFF.

This clonotype has just a few counts. This rearrangement joins TRBV12-3 or TRBV12-4 to TRBJ1-1; unclear D gene. The CDR3 contains 13 residues. V was clipped by 3 bases and J by 3 bases, with 8 bases between them. CDR3 bases: TGTGCCAGCAGTTTTTCTGTGGACACTGAAGCTTTCTTT. Protein product: CASSFSVDTEAFF.

There are many counts of this clonotype. V gene TRBV2 combines with J gene TRBJ2-3; D is perhaps TRBD2 (5 bases). CDR3 length equals 13 residues. Trimming cost V 4 bases and J 14 bases, with 19 bases left between them. Per germline, CDR1 SNHLY and CDR2 FYNNEI. The DNA for the CDR3 is TGTGCCAGCAGTGGAGAGGGCTCGGAAGGACGGTATTTT. Protein product: CASSGEGSEGRYF.

This clonotype was seen only a few times. The V call is TRBV5-1, the J call TRBJ1-1, with D tentatively TRBD1 (5 bases). Germline V CDR1 and CDR2: SGHRS, YFSETQ. Trimming removed 0 bases from V and 4 bases from J, with 13 bases in between. The CDR3 is 15 amino acids. The CDR3 protein is CASSLAVSGTTEAFF. CDR3 nucleotide sequence: TGCGCCAGCAGCTTGGCCGTGTCGGGGACCACTGAAGCTTTCTTT.

This clonotype was seen repeatedly, ten times or more. The chain recombines TRBV2 with TRBJ2-3; the match to TRBD2 covers 10 bases. This CDR3 spans 15 amino acids. Per germline, CDR1 SNHLY and CDR2 FYNNEI. V shed 9 bases and J 1 base; nucleotides not matched to a gene: 7. For the CDR3, the DNA is TGTGCCAGTTCGCGAGCGGGGGGGGGCACAGATACGCAGTATTTT. Encoded protein: CASSRAGGGTDTQYF. Variable domain in full (rest from reference TRBV2 and TRBJ2-3): EPEVTQTPSHQVTQMGQEVILRCVPISNHLYFYWYRQILGQKVEFLVSFYNNEISEKSEIFDDQFSVERPDGSNFTLKIRSTKLEDSAMYFCASSRAGGGTDTQYFGPGTRLTVL.

This clonotype has a handful of counts. The rearrangement uses TRBV5-1 and TRBJ2-7; D is possibly TRBD2 (5 bases). This CDR3 has 15 amino acids. V dropped 4 bases and J dropped 5 bases, with 19 bases sitting between them. Germline CDR1 SGHRS, CDR2 YFSETQ. The CDR3 sequence is CASSPPGEGPHEQYF. The CDR3 DNA follows: TGCGCCAGCAGCCCCCCCGGGGAAGGGCCGCACGAGCAGTACTTC.

This clonotype was recorded at least ten times. The chain links TRBV5-6 to TRBJ2-7, with TRBD2 matching 7 bases. The V gene end was trimmed by 0 bases and the J gene end by 5 bases; junction bases not matched to a gene: 5. The CDR3 has 14 amino acids. Looked up from germline, CDR1 is SGHDT and CDR2 is YYEEEE. The CDR3 is CASSLGLASDEQYF. The DNA of the CDR3 is TGTGCCAGCAGCTTGGGACTAGCTTCGGACGAGCAGTACTTC.

This clonotype has only a few counts. The chain is built from TRBV7-2 and TRBJ2-1; D possibly matches TRBD1 or TRBD2 (5 bases each). The V and J ends lost 5 bases and 7 bases respectively, with 15 bases between them. Germline V gene sequence: CDR1 SGHTA, CDR2 FQGNSA. The length of the CDR3 is 14 residues. The CDR3 DNA reads TGTGCCAGCAGCATCTCCGGGACGATGAATGAGCAGTTCTTC. Translation gives CASSISGTMNEQFF. The complete variable domain, with remaining parts taken from reference TRBV7-2 and TRBJ2-1, reads GAGVSQSPSNKVTEKGKDVELRCDPISGHTALYWYRQSLGQGLEFLIYFQGNSAPDKSGLPSDRFSAERTGGSVSTLTIQRTQQEDSAVYLCASSISGTMNEQFFGPGTRLTVL.

This clonotype has at least ten counts. The chain links TRBV3-1 to TRBJ1-4; D gene ambiguous. This CDR3 region has 15 residues. Per germline, CDR1 LGHDT and CDR2 YNNKEL (reference sequence). Trimming took 1 base from V and 8 from J, leaving 14 bases between them. CDR3 nucleotides: TGTGCCAGCAGCCAAGCAGGAGCGGCCAAGGAAAAACTGTTTTTT. Translated, it gives CASSQAGAAKEKLFF.

Ten or more counts support this clonotype. The chain couples TRBV2 to TRBJ2-1; 8 bases fit TRBD1. V lost 10 bases and J lost 4; bases outside the gene matches: 9. From germline, CDR1 is SNHLY and CDR2 FYNNEI. CDR3 size: 14 residues. The CDR3 region is CATPGQDTYNEQFF. CDR3 bases: TGTGCCACCCCGGGACAGGATACTTACAATGAGCAGTTCTTC.

This clonotype was counted between two and nine times. The chain recombines TRBV7-9 with TRBJ2-5; no definite D call. The V gene lost 7 bases and the J gene lost 4 bases, with 13 bases spanning the gap. Germline values: CDR1 SEHNR, CDR2 FQNEAQ (reference sequence). The CDR3 loop spans 13 amino acids. Here the CDR3 DNA reads TGTGCCAGCACCTCAAATACTGGAGAGACCCAGTACTTC. Translation gives CASTSNTGETQYF.

This clonotype was seen a few times. V usage is TRBV6-5 and J usage is TRBJ2-2; TRBD2 matches 7 bases. The CDR3 has 15 amino acids. In germline, CDR1 is MNHEY, CDR2 SVGAGI. J gave up 5 bases and V 6 bases, and 9 bases lay outside the gene matches. CDR3 residues: CASRRSGGSTGELFF. The DNA of the CDR3 is TGTGCCAGCAGGCGCTCGGGGGGATCGACCGGGGAGCTGTTTTTT.

In its sample, this clonotype was seen many times. The chain recombines TRBV12-3 or TRBV12-4 with TRBJ2-1, with TRBD1 matching 7 bases. The trim removed 6 bases at V and 2 bases at J, leaving 4 bases unmatched. There are 14 residues in the CDR3. The CDR3, as DNA: TGTGCCAGCAGGACAGGGAAACCCTACAATGAGCAGTTCTTC. As protein: CASRTGKPYNEQFF.

In this sample, this clonotype is medium-sized. V and J are TRBV4-3 and TRBJ2-2; D call uncertain. Trimming stripped 1 base from V and 4 bases from J, with 10 bases between. This CDR3 has 15 amino acids. Germline V gene sequence: CDR1 LGHNA, CDR2 YSLEER. CDR3 sequence: CASSQGAVFTGELFF. The DNA for the CDR3 is TGCGCCAGCAGCCAAGGCGCCGTGTTCACCGGGGAGCTGTTTTTT.

This clonotype was counted many times. The rearrangement uses TRBV10-3 and TRBJ2-7; no definite D call. The CDR3 sequence is 13 residues long. Trimming removed 4 bases at V and 5 bases at J, with 12 bases between. From germline, CDR1 is ENHRY and CDR2 SYGVKD. This chain's CDR3 is CAISGAASNEQYF. CDR3 bases: TGTGCCATCAGTGGTGCCGCCTCGAACGAGCAGTACTTC.

This clonotype was seen ten or more times. V usage is TRBV4-1 and J usage is TRBJ1-6; weak D call: TRBD1 (5 bases). Germline CDR1 and CDR2: MGHRA and YSYEKL. The germline V and J ends were trimmed by 0 bases and 5 bases, with 14 bases remaining between them. The length of the CDR3 is 17 residues. The CDR3 is CASSQDWGAGDNSPLHF. The CDR3 nucleotides are TGCGCCAGCAGCCAAGATTGGGGAGCGGGGGATAATTCACCCCTCCACTTT.

This clonotype was seen repeatedly, ten times or more. Its ends do not fully match the called genes, so a read error is possible. The chain uses TRBV18 and TRBJ2-7; 7 nucleotides align to TRBD2. Germline assignment: CDR1 KGHSH and CDR2 LQKENI. The CDR3 has 15 amino acids. CDR3: CASSRSREASYLGDF. The CDR3, as DNA: TGTGCCAGCTCAAGGAGCCGGGAGGCTAGCTACCTCGGGGACTTC. Filled out from reference TRBV18 and TRBJ2-7, the complete variable domain reads NAGVMQNPRHLVRRRGQEARLRCSPMKGHSHVYWYRQLPEEGLKFMVYLQKENIIDESGMPKERFSAEFPKEGPSILRIQQVVRGDSAAYFCASSRSREASYLGDFGPGTRLTVT.

This clonotype was seen many times. The chain employs TRBV4-2 and TRBJ2-5; 8 nucleotides match TRBD1. The J segment lost 5 bases and the V segment lost 4 bases, leaving 9 bases of the junction unmatched. The CDR3 extends over 15 amino acids. Germline CDR1 is LGHNA and CDR2 is YNFKEQ. This CDR3 reads CASSLGTGDAETQYF. The CDR3 DNA follows: TGTGCCAGCAGCCTGGGGACAGGAGATGCGGAGACCCAGTACTTC.

This clonotype was counted at least ten times. This sequence joins TRBV20-1 and TRBJ2-2; no definite D call. The CDR3 totals 12 residues. Germline V gene data show CDR1 as DFQATT and CDR2 as SNEGSKA (reference sequence). The V end was cut by 0 bases, the J end by 5 bases, with 4 bases between. CDR3 sequence reads: CSARDRTGELFF. The CDR3 coding sequence is TGCAGTGCTAGAGACAGGACCGGGGAGCTGTTTTTT.

This clonotype was observed many times. This chain uses TRBV7-2 with TRBJ2-1; D possibly corresponds to TRBD2 (6 bases). V was trimmed by 1 base and J by 6 bases, leaving 13 bases between them. CDR1 SGHTA and CDR2 FQGNSA come from the germline V gene. The CDR3 runs to 15 residues. The CDR3 loop reads CASSLGGTPGNEQFF. CDR3 DNA sequence: TGTGCCAGCAGCTTAGGCGGGACCCCTGGCAATGAGCAGTTCTTC.